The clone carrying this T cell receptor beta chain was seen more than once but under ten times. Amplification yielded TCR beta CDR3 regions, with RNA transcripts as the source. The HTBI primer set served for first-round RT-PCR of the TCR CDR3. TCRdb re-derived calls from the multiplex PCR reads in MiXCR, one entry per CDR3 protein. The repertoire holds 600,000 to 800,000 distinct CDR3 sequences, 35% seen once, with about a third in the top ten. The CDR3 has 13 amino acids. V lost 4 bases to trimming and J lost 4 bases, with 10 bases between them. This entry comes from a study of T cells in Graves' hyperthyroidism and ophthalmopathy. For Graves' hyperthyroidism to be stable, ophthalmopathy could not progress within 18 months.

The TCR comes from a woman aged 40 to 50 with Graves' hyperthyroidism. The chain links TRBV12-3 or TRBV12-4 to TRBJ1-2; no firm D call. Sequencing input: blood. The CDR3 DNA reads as TGTGCCAGCAGTTCATCCGGCGCCTATGGCTACACCTTC. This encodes CASSSSGAYGYTF.